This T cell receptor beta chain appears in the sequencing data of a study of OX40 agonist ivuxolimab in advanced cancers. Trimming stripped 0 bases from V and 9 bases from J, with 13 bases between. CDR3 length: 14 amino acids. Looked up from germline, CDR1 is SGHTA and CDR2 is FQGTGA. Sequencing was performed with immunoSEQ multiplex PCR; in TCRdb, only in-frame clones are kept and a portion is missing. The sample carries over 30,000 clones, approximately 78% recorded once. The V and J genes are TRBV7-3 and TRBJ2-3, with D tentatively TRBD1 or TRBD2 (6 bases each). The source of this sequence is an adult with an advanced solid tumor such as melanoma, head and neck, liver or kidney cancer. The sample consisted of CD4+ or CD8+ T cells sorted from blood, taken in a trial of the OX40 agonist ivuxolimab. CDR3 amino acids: CASSLTGGPSTQYF. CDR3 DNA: TGTGCCAGCAGCTTAACCGGGGGCCCCTCAACGCAGTATTTT.